This entry features one TCR beta chain sequence. This sample was included in a study of blood T cell repertoires in COVID-19. Looking at the study overall: The samples span acute and convalescent COVID-19 from the United States, Italy and Spain.

TCRdb's copy holds only in-frame clones and misses some; the assay was immunoSEQ multiplex PCR. The sample lists roughly 250,000 clones; 80% to 90% were seen once. Germline CDR1 is MRHNA and CDR2 is SNTAGT. This CDR3 spans 18 amino acids. Losses at the gene ends were 5 bases for V and 1 base for J; bases not matched to a gene: 12. The chain employs TRBV6-4 and TRBJ2-3; 10 bases match TRBD1. The sample taken for sequencing was PBMCs or T cells enriched from blood (not recorded which). This TCR derives from a woman younger than 30 who had recovered from COVID-19. The CDR3: CASSPGTGAFWGTDTQYF. The DNA of the CDR3 is TGTGCCAGCAGTCCAGGGACAGGGGCGTTTTGGGGCACAGATACGCAGTATTTT.